This TCR beta chain appears in the sequencing data of a study of shared clonotypes between healthy human individuals. Germline trimming cut 0 bases from V and 2 bases from J; bases unmatched to any gene: 7. Germline CDR1 is SGHAT and CDR2 is FQDESV (reference sequence). The CDR3 runs 16 residues. Regarding this clone: Its cognate antigen is unknown.

The study, taken as a whole, reports: The study drew on few donors, limiting represented genetic and exposure-history diversity.

Repertoires were generated with immunoSEQ multiplex PCR, while TCRdb's copy carries only in-frame clones and drops some. Of around 2.5 million clones listed, approximately 93% are singletons. The chain employs TRBV11-1 and TRBJ2-7; 7 nucleotides agree with TRBD1. This clonotype was sampled from a man between 18 and 35 years old in good health. Some clones in this sample may be carry-over from other donors' samples. What was sequenced was naive CD4+ T cells from PBMCs. Subset reported: CD45RA+ positively selected. The CDR3 sequence: CASSLAPGQITYEQYF. The CDR3 bases are TGTGCCAGCAGCTTAGCGCCGGGACAGATTACCTACGAGCAGTACTTC.